The 18 T cell receptor beta chains below all came from one sample that was sequenced in a study of vaccination and CD4 T cells after COVID-19. An Oncomine TCR Beta short-read assay was used to sequence the DNA from cultured CD4+ T cells. TCRdb processed the PCR reads anew with MiXCR; each CDR3 protein has one entry. The table has about 9,500 distinct CDR3 sequences, about 67% seen once. Their specific antigens are unknown. Treatment of the sample: approximately 9-day PBMC culture with coronavirus spike peptide pools or control peptides (ViraFEST assay). The sample taken for sequencing was CD4+ T cells from blood, cultured in vitro. These TCRs come from a human donor who had recovered from COVID-19.

The rearrangement uses TRBV10-3 and TRBJ2-1; 8 bases align to TRBD2. Germline CDR1 is ENHRY and CDR2 is SYGVKD. CDR3 length equals 15 residues. V shed 3 bases, J shed 5 bases, and the junction held 6 bases outside the gene matches. CDR3 sequence (DNA): TGTGCCATCAGTGAATTAGCGGGAACCCACAATGAGCAGTTCTTC. Amino acids: CAISELAGTHNEQFF.

The chain recombines TRBV20-1 with TRBJ1-2; possibly TRBD1 for D (6 bases). This CDR3 contains 15 residues. Germline CDR1 is DFQATT and CDR2 is SNEGSKA (reference sequence). Deletions cut 0 bases from V and 3 bases from J, with 14 bases between. The CDR3 loop is CSARDRQVGDYGYTF. CDR3 in DNA: TGCAGTGCTAGAGATCGACAGGTGGGGGACTATGGCTACACCTTC.

The J gene is TRBJ2-7, the V gene TRBV7-9; 8 positions match TRBD2. The length of the CDR3 is 17 residues. Germline trimming cut 2 bases from V and 0 bases from J; bases unmatched to any gene: 9. In germline, CDR1 is SEHNR, CDR2 FQNEAQ (reference sequence). This CDR3 is CASSLLRTSGPSYEQYF. In DNA form, the CDR3 reads TGTGCCAGCAGCTTATTGAGAACTAGCGGCCCCTCCTACGAGCAGTACTTC.

The rearrangement joins TRBV6-1 to TRBJ2-7; D is perhaps TRBD2 (6 bases). The CDR3 is 13 amino acids. Germline CDR1 and CDR2: MNHNS and SASEGT. V gave up 6 bases and J gave up 7 bases, with 16 bases separating them. This chain's CDR3 is CASSRGGAGEQYF. In nucleotides, the CDR3 is TGTGCCAGCAGCCGAGGAGGGGCGGGGGAGCAGTACTTC.

J is TRBJ2-5 and V is TRBV12-3 or TRBV12-4, with D possibly being TRBD1 (6 bases). The CDR3 has 12 residues. The ends were cut back, 6 bases at V and 5 bases at J, with 10 bases in the middle. CDR3 nucleotide sequence: TGTGCCAGCAGAACAACAGGGGAGACCCAGTACTTC. This translates into CASRTTGETQYF.

This clonotype was counted only a few times. V usage is TRBV6-1 and J usage is TRBJ1-5; D remains ambiguous. Trimming left V 7 bases short and J 7 bases short, with 17 bases between. There are 14 residues in the CDR3. The germline V gene encodes CDR1 MNHNS and CDR2 SASEGT. The CDR3 loop reads CASTRFGTGQPQHF. CDR3 bases: TGTGCCAGCACGCGCTTTGGCACGGGCCAGCCCCAGCATTTT.

The rearrangement uses TRBV20-1 and TRBJ2-3; the D gene is possibly TRBD2 (5 bases). Germline CDR1 reads DFQATT; CDR2 reads SNEGSKA (reference sequence). CDR3 size: 16 residues. V lost 5 bases to trimming and J lost 0 bases, with 18 bases between them. The CDR3 DNA reads TGCAGTGCTGAGATTCAGCGGCCTGATAGCACAGATACGCAGTATTTT. Protein sequence: CSAEIQRPDSTDTQYF.

The J gene is TRBJ2-7, the V gene TRBV6-1; the D is unclear. Trimming stripped 8 bases from V and 3 bases from J, with 11 bases between. In germline, CDR1 is MNHNS, CDR2 SASEGT. This CDR3 spans 12 amino acids. The CDR3 nucleotides read TGTGCCAGCTATAGCCCAGGCTACGAGCAGTACTTC. Protein: CASYSPGYEQYF.

V is TRBV2 and J is TRBJ1-5; D gene ambiguous. CDR1 and CDR2 from the germline V gene are SNHLY and FYNNEI. This CDR3 is 14 amino acids long. V lost 8 bases and J lost 5, with 16 bases in between. CDR3 sequence (DNA): TGTGCCAGCGGAGCGACTTCGGGGTATCAGCCCCAGCATTTT. Translating gives CASGATSGYQPQHF.

V is TRBV20-1 and J is TRBJ1-2; D is perhaps TRBD1 (5 bases). Deletions cut 6 bases from V and 6 bases from J, with 20 bases between. The CDR3 sequence is 14 residues long. Germline V gives CDR1 DFQATT, CDR2 SNEGSKA (reference sequence). The CDR3 DNA reads TGCAGTGCCACCTTCGGGGACTTTTTCGATGGCTACACCTTC. Its protein is CSATFGDFFDGYTF.

The V gene is TRBV19, the J gene TRBJ1-5; no clear D gene. The germline CDR1 and CDR2 sequences are LNHDA and SQIVND (reference sequence). The germline V and J ends were trimmed by 1 base and 2 bases, with 9 bases remaining between them. This CDR3 is 15 amino acids long. CDR3 residues: CASSIGYRGNQPQHF. The CDR3 DNA sequence: TGTGCCAGTAGTATAGGTTACCGGGGCAATCAGCCCCAGCATTTT.

The V call is TRBV5-1, the J call TRBJ2-3; TRBD1 matches 7 bases. The CDR3 is made up of 16 amino acids. Germline V gene lookup returns CDR1 SGHRS and CDR2 YFSETQ. V trimming: 4 bases; J trimming: 0 bases; junction bases outside the gene matches: 8. The CDR3 DNA reads TGCGCCAGCAGCCAGACAGGGTGGTGGAGCACAGATACGCAGTATTTT. This encodes CASSQTGWWSTDTQYF.

The gene calls are TRBV20-1 and TRBJ1-5; 9 bases agree with TRBD1. CDR3 length: 14 residues. Per the germline V gene, CDR1 is DFQATT and CDR2 is SNEGSKA (reference sequence). V gave up 3 bases and J gave up 5 bases; unmatched junction bases: 5. DNA of the CDR3: TGCAGTGCTAGGTATGGGACAGGGTATCAGCCCCAGCATTTT. Translating it yields CSARYGTGYQPQHF.

This clonotype came up a few times. The chain carries TRBV10-3 and TRBJ1-1; no firm D call. V was clipped by 3 bases and J by 0 bases, with 8 bases between them. The CDR3 consists of 14 residues. Germline V lookup: CDR1 ENHRY, CDR2 SYGVKD. CDR3 residues: CAISDPRMNTEAFF. The CDR3 nucleotides are TGTGCCATCAGTGATCCACGGATGAACACTGAAGCTTTCTTT.

This clonotype is judged medium-sized (0.01 to 0.1%). J is TRBJ2-1 and V is TRBV30, with TRBD2 matching 7 bases. Germline V gene data show CDR1 as GTSNPN and CDR2 as SVGIG (reference sequence). CDR3 length: 16 amino acids. Trimming at V came to 5 bases and at J to 0 bases, leaving 10 bases not matched to a gene. CDR3 region: CAWGRDLRSSYNEQFF. CDR3 DNA sequence: TGTGCCTGGGGGAGGGACCTACGGAGCTCCTACAATGAGCAGTTCTTC.

J is TRBJ1-4 and V is TRBV28, with D hard to call. Germline CDR1 MDHEN, CDR2 SYDVKM. The CDR3 extends over 12 amino acids. V lost 8 bases and J lost 5, with 9 bases in between. CDR3 loop: CASGVGNEKLFF. CDR3 nucleotides: TGTGCCAGCGGAGTGGGGAATGAAAAACTGTTTTTT.

On this clonotype itself: At one of its ends the junction is not consistent with the germline gene, which may arise from a read error. The chain uses TRBV12-3 or TRBV12-4 and TRBJ2-7, with TRBD2 matching 10 bases. This CDR3 comprises 14 residues. CDR3 bases: TGTGCCAGCAGTCTAGCGGGGGTCTCCCAGGAGCAGTACTTC. Protein sequence: CASSLAGVSQEQYF.

The rearrangement joins TRBV28 to TRBJ1-5, with D possibly being TRBD1 (5 bases). V was clipped by 6 bases and J by 0 bases, with 15 bases between them. The CDR3 has 16 residues. From germline, CDR1 is MDHEN and CDR2 SYDVKM. CDR3 nucleotides: TGTGCCAGCAGCCTTTCGGGACTTTATAGCAATCAGCCCCAGCATTTT. Translating gives CASSLSGLYSNQPQHF.